The clone carrying this TCR beta chain appeared a few times. Its antigen is not identified. The data were taken from a study of T cells after yellow fever vaccination. One entry per CDR3 protein results from TCRdb running MiXCR on the 5' RACE reads. The repertoire holds some 220,000 distinct CDR3 sequences, approximately 3% seen once, with about 3.3% in the top ten. Findings of the study overall: After the booster, approximately 96% of CD4 and more than 75% of CD8 primary-response clones were re-detected.

V shed 4 bases and J shed 6 bases, with 9 bases lying between them. Looked up from germline, CDR1 is SGHNT and CDR2 is YYREEE (reference sequence). The CDR3 extends over 12 amino acids. This sequence was found in a man between 18 and 29 years old who received the YFV17D yellow fever vaccine. The V and J genes are TRBV5-4 and TRBJ2-3; D not resolved. Sequencing used CD4+ T cells sorted from PBMCs, obtained 10 days after the yellow fever booster vaccination. The CDR3 bases are TGTGCCAGCAGCCTACCGTTGGATACGCAGTATTTT. It is translated as CASSLPLDTQYF.